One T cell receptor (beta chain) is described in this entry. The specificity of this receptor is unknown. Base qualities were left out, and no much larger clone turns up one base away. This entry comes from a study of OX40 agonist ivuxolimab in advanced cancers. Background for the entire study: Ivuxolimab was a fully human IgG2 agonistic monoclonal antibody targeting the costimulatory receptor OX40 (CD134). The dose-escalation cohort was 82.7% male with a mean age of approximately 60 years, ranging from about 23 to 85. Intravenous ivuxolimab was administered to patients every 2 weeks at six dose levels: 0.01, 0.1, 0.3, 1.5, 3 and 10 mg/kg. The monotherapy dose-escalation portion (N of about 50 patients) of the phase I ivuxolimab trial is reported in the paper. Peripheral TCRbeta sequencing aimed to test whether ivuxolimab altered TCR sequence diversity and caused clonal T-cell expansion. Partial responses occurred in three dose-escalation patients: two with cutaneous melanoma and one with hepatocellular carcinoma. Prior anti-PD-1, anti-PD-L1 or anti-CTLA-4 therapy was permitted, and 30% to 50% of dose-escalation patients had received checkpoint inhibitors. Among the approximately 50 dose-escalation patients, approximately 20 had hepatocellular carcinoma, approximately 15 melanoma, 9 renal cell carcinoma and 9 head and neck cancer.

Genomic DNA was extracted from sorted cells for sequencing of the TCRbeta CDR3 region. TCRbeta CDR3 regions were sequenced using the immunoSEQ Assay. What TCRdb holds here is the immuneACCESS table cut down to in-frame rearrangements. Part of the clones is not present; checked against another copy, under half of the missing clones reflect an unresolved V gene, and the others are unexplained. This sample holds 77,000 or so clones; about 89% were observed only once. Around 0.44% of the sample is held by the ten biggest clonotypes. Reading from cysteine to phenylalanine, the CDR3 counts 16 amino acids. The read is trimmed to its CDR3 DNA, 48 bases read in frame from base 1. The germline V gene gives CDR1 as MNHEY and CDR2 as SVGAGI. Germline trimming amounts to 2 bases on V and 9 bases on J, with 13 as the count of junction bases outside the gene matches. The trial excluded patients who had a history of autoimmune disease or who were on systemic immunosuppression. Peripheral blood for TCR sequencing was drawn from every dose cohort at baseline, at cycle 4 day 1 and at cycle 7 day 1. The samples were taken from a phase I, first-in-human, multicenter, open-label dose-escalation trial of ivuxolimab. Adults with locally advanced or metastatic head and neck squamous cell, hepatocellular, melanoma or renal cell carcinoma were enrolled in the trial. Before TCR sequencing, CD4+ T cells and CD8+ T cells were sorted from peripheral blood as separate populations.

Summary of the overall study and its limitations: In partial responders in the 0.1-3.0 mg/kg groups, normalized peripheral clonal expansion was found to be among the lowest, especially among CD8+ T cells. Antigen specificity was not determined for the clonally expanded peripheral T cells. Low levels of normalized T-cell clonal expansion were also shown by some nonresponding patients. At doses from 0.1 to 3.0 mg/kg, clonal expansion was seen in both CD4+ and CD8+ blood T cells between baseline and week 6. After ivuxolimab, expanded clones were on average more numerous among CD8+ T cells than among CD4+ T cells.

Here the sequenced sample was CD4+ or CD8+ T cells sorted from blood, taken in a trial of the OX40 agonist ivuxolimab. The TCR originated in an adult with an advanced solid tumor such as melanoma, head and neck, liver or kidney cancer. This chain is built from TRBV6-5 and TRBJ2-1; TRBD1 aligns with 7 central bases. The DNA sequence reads TGTGCCAGCAGTTACAACAGGGGATCTGCAATGGGTGAGCAGTTCTTC. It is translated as CASSYNRGSAMGEQFF.